These 32 T cell receptor beta chains share one sample of origin, sequenced in a study of cytomegalovirus exposure and HLA in healthy donors (dated by TCRdb to about 2017). Library preparation was by the immunoSEQ multiplex PCR assay. A mixture of 60 forward primers for TCR Vbeta segments and 13 reverse primers for TCR Jbeta segments was used in the multiplex PCR. TCRdb re-hosts the immuneACCESS table, in-frame sequences only. Its copies lack some clones; in the studies checked, an unresolved V gene accounts for under half of them, and the cause for the rest is not known. The sample table shows about 100,000 clones, and approximately 81% are seen once. The ten top clones hold 3.5% to 4.5% of the sample. Input material: PBMCs. These receptors all come from a female donor in good health and CMV-seropositive.

Only one count was recorded for this clone. The chain combines TRBV10-3 with TRBJ2-1, with 7 bases identical to TRBD2. CDR1 ENHRY and CDR2 SYGVKD come from the germline V gene. The V segment lost 6 bases and the J segment 6 bases; nucleotides outside the gene matches: 5. The CDR3 runs 13 residues. CDR3 in DNA: TGTGCCATCAGCGGACTAGGCGGCAATGAGCAGTTCTTC. It encodes CAISGLGGNEQFF.

This clone was seen more than once but under ten times. CDR3 residues: CAWSVLLTGGRTEAFF. The CDR3 coding sequence is TGTGCCTGGAGTGTACTTCTGACAGGGGGCAGAACTGAAGCTTTCTTT. This rearrangement joins TRBV30 to TRBJ1-1, with TRBD1 matching over 10 bases. The CDR3 has 16 residues. The V and J ends lost 0 bases and 5 bases, in that order; junction bases with no gene match: 9. Germline V gene sequence: CDR1 GTSNPN, CDR2 SVGIG (reference sequence).

V gene TRBV11-2 combines with J gene TRBJ2-5; TRBD2 agrees at 8 bases. V was clipped by 3 bases and J by 5 bases; unmatched bases: 11. The germline CDR1 and CDR2 sequences are SGHAT and FQNNGV. The CDR3 is made up of 16 amino acids. CDR3 nucleotides: TGTGCCAGCAGCTTTAATACGGGGGGGCTTCAGGAGACCCAGTACTTC. It yields the protein CASSFNTGGLQETQYF.

The V gene is TRBV6-6, the J gene TRBJ2-3, with a possible D match to TRBD2 (5 bases). Trimming cost V 2 bases and J 3 bases, with 9 bases left between them. The CDR3 totals 14 residues. In germline, CDR1 is MNHNY, CDR2 SVGAGI (reference sequence). The CDR3 bases are TGTGCCAGCAGTTACCCGGACTTAACAGATACGCAGTATTTT. It translates to CASSYPDLTDTQYF.

V usage is TRBV19 and J usage is TRBJ2-1, with 14 bases that match TRBD2. Germline trimming cut 5 bases from V and 8 bases from J; bases unmatched to any gene: 11. Germline V CDR1 and CDR2: LNHDA, SQIVND (reference sequence). The CDR3 spans 17 residues. DNA of the CDR3: TGTGCCAGTAGTTCACCGGGACTAGCGGGGGCCACCCATGAGCAGTTCTTC. It specifies CASSSPGLAGATHEQFF. The variable domain in full, completed from reference TRBV19 and TRBJ2-1, reads DGGITQSPKYLFRKEGQNVTLSCEQNLNHDAMYWYRQDPGQGLRLIYYSQIVNDFQKGDIAEGYSVSREKKESFPLTVTSAQKNPTAFYLCASSSPGLAGATHEQFFGPGTRLTVL.

The V and J genes are TRBV6-1 and TRBJ2-3, with a possible D match to TRBD2 (6 bases). Trimming stripped 4 bases from V and 6 bases from J, with 11 bases between. This CDR3 comprises 13 residues. Germline V gene sequence: CDR1 MNHNS, CDR2 SASEGT. CDR3 sequence (DNA): TGTGCCAGCAGTGTTGGGACTCTGGATACGCAGTATTTT. It yields the protein CASSVGTLDTQYF.

This chain links TRBV6-5 with TRBJ1-3; D call uncertain. CDR1 MNHEY and CDR2 SVGAGI come from the germline V gene. The CDR3 sequence is 13 residues long. The V end was cut by 2 bases, the J end by 4 bases, with 6 bases between. CDR3 nucleotide sequence: TGTGCCAGCAGTTACCGAGTGGGAAACACCATATATTTT. Translated, it gives CASSYRVGNTIYF.

This chain joins TRBV5-1 and TRBJ2-1; tentative D call: TRBD2 (6 bases). The germline CDR1 and CDR2 sequences are SGHRS and YFSETQ. Trimming took off 4 bases at V and 0 bases at J, with 14 bases between the two ends. The CDR3 runs 16 residues. In DNA, the CDR3 is TGCGCCAGCAGCCAACTAGCCTCGAGCTCCTACAATGAGCAGTTCTTC. Translated: CASSQLASSSYNEQFF.

The chain employs TRBV5-6 and TRBJ1-2, with D possibly TRBD1 on 6 matching bases. Germline assignment: CDR1 SGHDT and CDR2 YYEEEE. V lost 4 bases and J lost 6, with 13 bases in between. This CDR3 comprises 13 residues. The CDR3 region is CASSNTGFHGYTF. The CDR3 DNA sequence: TGTGCCAGCAGCAATACAGGGTTTCATGGCTACACCTTC.

The count of this clone is one. CDR3 region: CASSQGIRDNSPLHF. In DNA form, the CDR3 reads TGTGCCAGCTCGCAGGGTATCCGGGATAATTCACCCCTCCACTTT. This chain uses TRBV18 with TRBJ1-6; D possibly corresponds to TRBD1 (5 bases). Germline CDR1 reads KGHSH; CDR2 reads LQKENI. The CDR3 spans 15 residues. The ends were cut back, 6 bases at V and 5 bases at J, with 14 bases in the middle.

As concerns this clone: Here the CDR3 omits its conserved ending phenylalanine or tryptophan, so a read error is the likely source. The chain combines TRBV7-9 with TRBJ1-3; D is unclear. From germline, CDR1 is SEHNR and CDR2 FQNEAQ (reference sequence). V was clipped by 4 bases and J by 3 bases, with 22 bases between them. CDR3 length: 18 residues. The CDR3 protein is CASSSRRVLRGFGNTIYC. The CDR3 coding sequence is TGTGCCAGCAGCTCCCGTAGAGTTCTTCGAGGGTTTGGAAACACCATATATTGT.

This clone was seen only a few times. The genes are TRBV7-2 and TRBJ2-3; D uncertain. From germline, CDR1 is SGHTA and CDR2 FQGNSA. There are 12 residues in the CDR3. V was shortened by 3 bases and J by 2 bases, with 3 bases between the two germline ends. CDR3 sequence: CASSFYTDTQYF. The DNA of the CDR3 is TGTGCCAGCAGCTTCTACACAGATACGCAGTATTTT.

The chain joins TRBV30 to TRBJ1-4, with 7 bases lining up with TRBD1. The CDR3 has 15 amino acids. Germline CDR1 reads GTSNPN; CDR2 reads SVGIG (reference sequence). The V segment lost 3 bases and the J segment 8 bases; nucleotides outside the gene matches: 12. CDR3 region: CAWSQTGFGGEKLFF. CDR3 bases: TGTGCCTGGAGCCAGACAGGGTTCGGGGGCGAAAAACTGTTTTTT.

The genes are TRBV6-1 and TRBJ1-3, with a tentative D call TRBD1 (5 bases). With 1 base removed from V and 6 bases from J, the gap between germline ends came to 16 bases. Germline V gene data show CDR1 as MNHNS and CDR2 as SASEGT. This CDR3 is 16 amino acids long. The chain's CDR3 is CASSEVGGASENTIYF. The CDR3 region has the DNA TGTGCCAGCAGTGAAGTTGGAGGGGCCTCCGAAAACACCATATATTTT.

The V and J genes are TRBV14 and TRBJ2-1; weak D call: TRBD2 (6 bases). Trimming stripped 4 bases from V and 8 bases from J, with 15 bases between. From germline, CDR1 is SGHDN and CDR2 FVKESK. This CDR3 has 14 amino acids. CDR3: CASSLLGGVHEQFF. CDR3 in DNA: TGTGCCAGCAGCCTCCTGGGGGGTGTGCATGAGCAGTTCTTC.

This clone was recorded a few times. The chain is built from TRBV5-1 and TRBJ2-1; a possible D gene is TRBD1 (5 bases). Trimming shortened V by 3 bases and J by 5 bases, and 12 bases separated the two germline ends. Germline CDR1 is SGHRS and CDR2 is YFSETQ. CDR3 size: 14 residues. DNA of the CDR3: TGCGCCAGCAGCTCGCAGGGTGGGAACAATGAGCAGTTCTTC. Translated, it gives CASSSQGGNNEQFF. Drawing the rest from reference TRBV5-1 and TRBJ2-1, the complete variable domain is KAGVTQTPRYLIKTRGQQVTLSCSPISGHRSVSWYQQTPGQGLQFLFEYFSETQRNKGNFPGRFSGRQFSNSRSEMNVSTLELGDSALYLCASSSQGGNNEQFFGPGTRLTVL.

This clone has just one count. This chain links TRBV5-1 with TRBJ2-1; no clear D. Per germline, CDR1 SGHRS and CDR2 YFSETQ. Trimming left V 2 bases short and J 3 bases short, with 9 bases between. The CDR3 contains 14 residues. The CDR3, as DNA: TGCGCCAGCAGCTTAGTTCAGAACTACAATGAGCAGTTCTTC. This sequence encodes CASSLVQNYNEQFF.

The chain employs TRBV29-1 and TRBJ1-1; D might be TRBD1 (5 bases). The V gene's germline CDR1 is SQVTM and CDR2 ANQGSEA. CDR3 size: 15 residues. V lost 4 bases and J lost 7, with 22 bases in between. The CDR3 loop is CSVAGGGAGDYEAFF. The CDR3 nucleotides read TGCAGCGTTGCGGGTGGCGGGGCAGGAGATTATGAAGCTTTCTTT.

In DNA form, the CDR3 reads TGTGCCAGCAGCCAGCACGGGACAGGGAGGGATCAGCCCCAGCATTTT. Protein: CASSQHGTGRDQPQHF. The gene calls are TRBV5-8 and TRBJ1-5, with 9 positions matching TRBD1. Germline V gives CDR1 SGHTS, CDR2 YDEGEE. J gave up 5 bases and V 4 bases, and 10 bases lay outside the gene matches. The length of the CDR3 is 16 residues.

This clone was detected only a few times. V and J are TRBV10-3 and TRBJ1-6, with 7 bases matching TRBD1. The germline CDR1 and CDR2 sequences are ENHRY and SYGVKD. V lost 3 bases to trimming and J lost 13 bases; unmatched junction nucleotides: 9. CDR3 length equals 14 residues. For the CDR3, the DNA is TGTGCCATCAGTGACACAGGGGACTCTTCCCCCCTCCACTTT. Translation gives CAISDTGDSSPLHF.

The chain has TRBV30 and TRBJ1-4, with unresolved D. The germline CDR1 and CDR2 sequences are GTSNPN and SVGIG (reference sequence). This CDR3 has 15 amino acids. Trimming pared 1 base from V and 8 bases from J, leaving 17 bases between. The CDR3 is CAWSASAGLSEKLFF. The DNA of the CDR3 is TGTGCCTGGAGTGCCTCGGCGGGCTTATCGGAAAAACTGTTTTTT.

This chain uses TRBV7-9 with TRBJ1-2, with 7 bases aligning to TRBD1. CDR3 size: 16 residues. Germline CDR1 SEHNR, CDR2 FQNEAQ (reference sequence). Losses at the gene ends were 1 base for V and 9 bases for J; bases not matched to a gene: 14. The CDR3 nucleotides read TGTGCCAGCAGCTTAGTTCCCACAGGGGCATCTTCCCGCTACACCTTC. Translating gives CASSLVPTGASSRYTF.

This clone was counted once. The rearrangement joins TRBV5-6 to TRBJ1-5, with D perhaps matching TRBD1 (5 bases). From germline, CDR1 is SGHDT and CDR2 YYEEEE. Trimming removed 4 bases from V and 9 bases from J, with 17 bases in between. This CDR3 region has 14 residues. As DNA, the CDR3 is TGTGCCAGCAGCAAGGGGTCGCTGGGATCGCCCCAGCATTTT. It translates to CASSKGSLGSPQHF.

This clone was counted between two and nine times. This rearrangement joins TRBV29-1 to TRBJ2-7; TRBD1 matches 9 bases. J lost 0 bases, V lost 5 bases, and 14 bases had no gene match. CDR3 length: 17 amino acids. Germline CDR1 SQVTM, CDR2 ANQGSEA. CDR3 nucleotide sequence: TGCAGCGTTCAGGACAGGGGTAGTCCTGAAAGCTCCTACGAGCAGTACTTC. Its translation is CSVQDRGSPESSYEQYF.

The chain employs TRBV5-6 and TRBJ1-2; D remains unclear. The CDR3 is 14 residues long. V was pared by 2 bases and J by 4 bases, with 12 bases between. From germline, CDR1 is SGHDT and CDR2 YYEEEE. CDR3 DNA: TGTGCCAGCAGCTTTCCAACCCACGGCTATGGCTACACCTTC. Translated, it gives CASSFPTHGYGYTF.

This rearrangement joins TRBV5-1 to TRBJ2-1, with D hard to call. The V and J ends lost 0 bases and 0 bases respectively, with 10 bases between them. This CDR3 has 16 residues. Germline assignment: CDR1 SGHRS and CDR2 YFSETQ. For the CDR3, the DNA is TGCGCCAGCAGCTTGGGGTCTTCCAGCTCCTACAATGAGCAGTTCTTC. This gives the protein CASSLGSSSSYNEQFF.

The rearrangement links TRBV6-1 to TRBJ2-4; TRBD1 matches at 8 bases. Trimming took 1 base from V and 8 from J; bases not matched to a gene: 7. The CDR3 totals 15 residues. Germline V CDR1 and CDR2: MNHNS, SASEGT. The CDR3 region is CASSEEGTGGDIQYF. In DNA, the CDR3 is TGTGCCAGCAGTGAAGAAGGGACAGGTGGGGACATTCAGTACTTC.

The chain combines TRBV13 with TRBJ1-2, with D unclear. Germline loops: CDR1 PRHDT, CDR2 FYEKMQ (reference sequence). V shed 0 bases and J shed 8 bases, with 7 bases lying between them. The CDR3 runs to 12 residues. As DNA, the CDR3 is TGTGCCAGCAGCTTAGGGCGAGGGGGCTACACCTTC. Its protein is CASSLGRGGYTF.

This chain links TRBV9 with TRBJ1-2; the match to TRBD1 covers 11 bases. The germline gives CDR1 SGDLS, CDR2 YYNGEE. The V and J ends lost 0 bases and 5 bases, in that order; junction bases with no gene match: 6. The CDR3 has 16 amino acids. The CDR3 spells CASSVDGRDRGYGYTF. The CDR3 nucleotides read TGTGCCAGCAGCGTAGATGGTCGGGACAGGGGGTATGGCTACACCTTC.

The rearrangement uses TRBV6-6 and TRBJ2-7; D call uncertain. Looked up from germline, CDR1 is MNHNY and CDR2 is SVGAGI (reference sequence). The CDR3 is made up of 16 amino acids. Trimming cost V 6 bases and J 0 bases, with 18 bases left between them. The CDR3 loop is CASSPPTGLSSYEQYF. As DNA, the CDR3 is TGTGCCAGCAGCCCACCGACGGGTTTAAGCTCCTACGAGCAGTACTTC.

V gene TRBV25-1 combines with J gene TRBJ1-1, with 11 bases fitting TRBD1. This CDR3 comprises 17 residues. Trimming removed 1 base from V and 2 bases from J; junction bases left unmatched: 6. Germline lookup yields CDR1 MGHDK and CDR2 SYGVNS. CDR3 loop: CASSESRTGGINTEAFF. For the CDR3, the DNA is TGTGCCAGCAGTGAATCCCGGACAGGGGGCATCAACACTGAAGCTTTCTTT. The whole variable domain, remainder taken from reference TRBV25-1 and TRBJ1-1, is EADIYQTPRYLVIGTGKKITLECSQTMGHDKMYWYQQDPGMELHLIHYSYGVNSTEKGDLSSESTVSRIRTEHFPLTLESARPSHTSQYLCASSESRTGGINTEAFFGQGTRLTVV.

The rearrangement links TRBV11-3 to TRBJ2-1, with D hard to call. Germline lookup yields CDR1 SGHNT and CDR2 YENEEA. The CDR3 runs 12 residues. V lost 3 bases, J lost 5 bases, and 5 bases lay in between. CDR3 amino acids: CASSLRHNEQFF. CDR3 coding DNA: TGTGCCAGCAGCTTGAGGCACAATGAGCAGTTCTTC.